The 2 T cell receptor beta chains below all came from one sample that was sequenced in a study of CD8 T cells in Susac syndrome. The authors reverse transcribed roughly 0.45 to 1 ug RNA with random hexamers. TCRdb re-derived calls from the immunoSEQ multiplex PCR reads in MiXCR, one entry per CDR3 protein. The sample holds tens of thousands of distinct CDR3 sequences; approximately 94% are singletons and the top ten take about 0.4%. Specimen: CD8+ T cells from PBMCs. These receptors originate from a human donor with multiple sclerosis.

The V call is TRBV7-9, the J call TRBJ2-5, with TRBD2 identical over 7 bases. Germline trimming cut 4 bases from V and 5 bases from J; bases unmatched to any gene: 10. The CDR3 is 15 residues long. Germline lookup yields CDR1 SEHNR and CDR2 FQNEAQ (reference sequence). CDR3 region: CASSSYTGLPETQYF. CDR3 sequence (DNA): TGTGCCAGCAGCTCGTATACGGGACTACCGGAGACCCAGTACTTC.

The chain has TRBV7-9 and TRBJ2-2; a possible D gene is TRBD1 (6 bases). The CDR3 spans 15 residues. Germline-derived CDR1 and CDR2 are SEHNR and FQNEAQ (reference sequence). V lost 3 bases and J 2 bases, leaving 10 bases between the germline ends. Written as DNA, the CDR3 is TGTGCCAGCAGCTTGCCAGGGGTTAACACCGGGGAGCTGTTTTTT. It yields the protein CASSLPGVNTGELFF.